This T cell receptor beta chain was found in a study of blood T cells in healthy people across ages. Study-level results: Researchers judged that diversity estimates from one million T cells fell short of true values. There were more naive CD4+ cells and higher diversity in long-lived donors than in aged donors. With unsorted PBMCs, a conclusive comparison of naive versus antigen-experienced cells was not possible.

The authors ran a second PCR of about 7 to 12 cycles using a sample-barcoded 5' primer and a J-beta primer mix. A minimum of 2.5 million CDR3-containing paired-end reads was obtained for each sample. Using its own MiXCR run on the 5' RACE reads, TCRdb lists one record per CDR3 protein. This sample has approximately 690,000 distinct CDR3 sequences; roughly three fifths occur once, and the top ten carry more than 35%. Germline CDR1 is LGHDT and CDR2 is YNNKEL (reference sequence). The CDR3 is 17 amino acids. The ends lost 2 bases at V and 2 bases at J; junction bases unmatched: 6. As to this clonotype: Its antigen is undetermined.

The chain recombines TRBV3-1 with TRBJ2-7, with 13 bases identical to TRBD2. Sequencing used blood. The clonotype comes from a man in his 60s in good health. The CDR3 nucleotides read TGTGCCAGCAGCCAACCGGGACTAGCGGGGCTAGCCTACGAGCAGTACTTC. It codes for CASSQPGLAGLAYEQYF.